A single TCR beta chain is shown here with its context. Its antigen is unknown. One base away lies a much larger clone, so this may be a sequencing read error. TCRdb's copy holds only in-frame clones and misses some; the assay was immunoSEQ multiplex PCR. Of some 130,000 clones listed, 85% to 90% were seen once; the top ten hold just under 3%. This sample was included in a study of cytomegalovirus exposure and HLA in healthy donors. Study results and caveats: It was reported that the classifier diagnosed cytomegalovirus status with high specificity and sensitivity in both the original and validation cohorts. In vitro checks showed that a few CMV-associated chains really do target CMV antigens.

V was clipped by 5 bases and J by 2 bases; unmatched bases: 2. This CDR3 comprises 13 residues. The V gene's germline CDR1 is SGHTA and CDR2 FQGNSA. The origin of this receptor is a man between 18 and 35 years old in good health and CMV-seronegative. J is TRBJ2-7 and V is TRBV7-2; 8 bases fit TRBD1. The sample consisted of PBMCs. CDR3 region: CASSPTGAYEQYF. Here the CDR3 DNA reads TGTGCCAGCAGCCCGACAGGGGCCTACGAGCAGTACTTC.